This record looks at one TCR beta chain sequence and its context. The entry originates in a study of T-cell memory formation after mild COVID-19. Looking at the study overall: TCR clusters mostly belonged to single donors.

TCRdb processed the 5' RACE reads anew with MiXCR; each CDR3 protein has one entry. The sample yields roughly 280,000 distinct CDR3 sequences, 15% to 20% seen once. V lost 8 bases and J 4 bases, leaving 11 bases between the germline ends. CDR3 length: 12 residues. The germline V gene has CDR1 MNHEY and CDR2 SVGEGT. Sequencing was carried out using PBMCs or a T cell subset sorted from them (not recorded which). The TCR comes from a man aged 18 to 30 who had mild COVID-19 (a few samples of this study predate the infection). Cell type and time point are not known. The chain uses TRBV6-2 or TRBV6-3 and TRBJ2-5, with a tentative D call TRBD2 (7 bases). This CDR3 reads CASSGGRETQYF. CDR3 coding DNA: TGTGCCAGCTCGGGGGGCCGAGAGACCCAGTACTTC.